This T cell receptor beta chain was captured in a study of T cells in Graves' hyperthyroidism and ophthalmopathy. Study outcomes and limitations: Ophthalmopathy was distinguished from stable hyperthyroidism by 13 V-J signatures.

The CDR3 regions of TCR beta were amplified from RNA transcripts. Using the HTBI primer set, a first-round RT-PCR was run on the TCR CDR3. In TCRdb, the multiplex PCR reads were re-called with MiXCR into one record per CDR3 protein. Counted here are some 550,000 distinct CDR3 sequences, less than 25% occurring once; the ten biggest clones make up less than 30%. Germline loops: CDR1 MNHEY, CDR2 SMNVEV (reference sequence). The CDR3 totals 14 residues. Deletions cut 6 bases from V and 5 bases from J, with 14 bases between. This clonotype has only a few counts. Its specificity is unknown. Each diagnosis drew on symptoms, thyroxine, TRAb, thyroid ultrasound and orbital computed tomography findings.

The chain combines TRBV27 with TRBJ1-5, with D uncertain. This receptor was identified in a man aged 18 to 30 with Graves' hyperthyroidism. Input material: blood. CDR3 in amino acids: CASREGFPDQPQHF. For the CDR3, the DNA is TGTGCCAGCAGAGAGGGATTCCCGGATCAGCCCCAGCATTTT.